This is a list of T cell receptor beta chains from one sample in a study of T-cell reconstitution after alpha-beta-depleted transplantation in children. TCRdb called the PCR reads again in MiXCR, with one record for every CDR3 protein. The table lists about 440,000 distinct CDR3 sequences, roughly 44% of them singletons. The material was PBMCs, obtained before TCRalphabeta/CD19-depleted stem cell transplant. The source is a girl aged 2 to 9 with aplastic anemia, due to receive a stem cell transplant. Both conserved end residues are part of each CDR3. The D gene is left open where the match is weak. Not all rows give a size; the values are once, few, many and, for expanded clones, a class.

. few TRBJ2-2 TRBV7-7 CASSLAPGAGELFF TGTGCTAGCAGCTTAGCGCCGGGGGCCGGGGAGCTGTTTTTT
TRBD1 many TRBJ2-1 TRBV28 CASSLLGTGSLYPNEQFF TGTGCCAGCAGTTTACTAGGGACAGGATCCCTATATCCGAATGAGCAGTTCTTC
TRBD1 few TRBJ1-2 TRBV4-2 CASSQNGGQSTTAYGYTF TGTGCCAGCAGCCAAAACGGGGGACAGTCAACCACGGCCTATGGCTACACCTTC
. few TRBJ2-1 TRBV10-1 CASSESPYDEQFF TGCGCCAGCAGTGAGTCCCCGTACGATGAGCAGTTCTTC
. few TRBJ1-5 TRBV12-3/TRBV12-4 CASSLISGVNQPQHF TGTGCCAGCAGTTTGATATCAGGGGTCAATCAGCCCCAGCATTTT
. . TRBJ1-2 TRBV7-9 CASSEGATNYGYTF TGTGCCAGCAGCGAAGGGGCCACTAACTATGGCTACACCTTC
TRBD2 . TRBJ2-1 TRBV20-1 CSAPRASGKHEQFF TGCAGTGCACCCCGGGCTAGCGGGAAACATGAGCAGTTCTTC
. few TRBJ2-1 TRBV6-5 CASSLRGPYNEQFF TGTGCCAGCAGCTTAAGGGGCCCCTACAATGAGCAGTTCTTC
. . TRBJ2-1 TRBV11-1 CASSLPTLQGPLGNEQFF TGTGCCAGCAGCTTACCGACATTACAGGGTCCCCTAGGGAATGAGCAGTTCTTC
TRBD1 . TRBJ2-7 TRBV15 CATSSQDRARYEQYF TGTGCCACCAGCAGTCAGGACAGGGCCAGGTACGAGCAGTACTTC
TRBD1 . TRBJ2-5 TRBV6-2/TRBV6-3 CASRIQGEMGTQYF TGTGCCAGCAGAATACAGGGGGAGATGGGGACCCAGTACTTC
TRBD1 many TRBJ2-7 TRBV28 CASSVRTGVGYEQYF TGTGCCAGCAGTGTACGGACAGGGGTTGGCTACGAGCAGTACTTC
. . TRBJ2-5 TRBV6-2/TRBV6-3 CASSYPGGVETQYF TGTGCCAGCAGTTACCCCGGGGGAGTTGAGACCCAGTACTTC
TRBD1 . TRBJ1-6 TRBV5-1 CASSLDGQGNNSPLHF TGCGCCAGCAGCTTGGATGGACAGGGTAATAATTCACCCCTCCACTTT